Below are 22 T cell receptor beta chains sequenced from a single sample in a study of OX40 agonist ivuxolimab in advanced cancers. The assay was immunoSEQ multiplex PCR, and TCRdb's table has in-frame clones only and misses some. The sample lists about 38,000 clones, around four fifths occurring once. The source was CD4+ or CD8+ T cells sorted from blood, collected in a trial of the OX40 agonist ivuxolimab. These receptors came from an adult with an advanced solid tumor such as melanoma, head and neck, liver or kidney cancer.

The chain has TRBV10-3 and TRBJ2-5; 11 nucleotides agree with TRBD2. Per the germline V gene, CDR1 is ENHRY and CDR2 is SYGVKD. CDR3 length: 15 amino acids. Trimming removed 3 bases from V and 4 bases from J; junction bases left unmatched: 4. The CDR3 protein is CAISDSGGAGETQYF. The DNA for the CDR3 is TGTGCCATCAGTGATAGCGGGGGGGCCGGAGAGACCCAGTACTTC.

The rearrangement uses TRBV7-2 and TRBJ2-1, with D perhaps matching TRBD1 or TRBD2 (5 bases each). Germline CDR1 reads SGHTA; CDR2 reads FQGNSA. This CDR3 contains 16 residues. V was cut by 0 bases and J by 1 base, with 10 bases left in between. CDR3 bases: TGTGCCAGCAGCTTAGCGCGGGCAGGGTCCTACAATGAGCAGTTCTTC. Translation: CASSLARAGSYNEQFF.

This clone has a handful of counts. V is TRBV7-2 and J is TRBJ2-1; 11 bases are a match to TRBD2. Losses at the gene ends were 3 bases for V and 7 bases for J; bases not matched to a gene: 8. From germline, CDR1 is SGHTA and CDR2 FQGNSA. The CDR3 loop spans 16 amino acids. The CDR3 DNA sequence: TGTGCCAGCAGCTTCTCCTCTAGCGGGGGGCGGAATGAGCAGTTCTTC. Its protein is CASSFSSSGGRNEQFF.

The chain recombines TRBV7-8 with TRBJ2-7; D is possibly TRBD2 (6 bases). The germline V gene encodes CDR1 SGHVS and CDR2 FQNEAQ. V lost 2 bases, J lost 0 bases, and 11 bases lay in between. This CDR3 has 15 residues. DNA of the CDR3: TGTGCCAGCAGCTTATCAGGGACTGCCTCCTACGAGCAGTACTTC. This encodes CASSLSGTASYEQYF.

This clone occurred a few times. The chain combines TRBV6-5 with TRBJ1-1, with TRBD1 as a possible D gene (5 bases). Germline CDR1 and CDR2: MNHEY and SVGAGI. Trimming removed 10 bases from V and 10 bases from J, with 19 bases in between. The CDR3 extends over 12 amino acids. In DNA form, the CDR3 reads TGTGCCACCCGAGACGTGGGCAGGGCAGCTTTCTTT. Protein: CATRDVGRAAFF.

The gene calls are TRBV19 and TRBJ2-2; D remains ambiguous. This CDR3 has 13 amino acids. Trimming shortened V by 0 bases and J by 1 base, and 0 bases separated the two germline ends. From germline, CDR1 is LNHDA and CDR2 SQIVND (reference sequence). CDR3 loop: CASSIENTGELFF. The CDR3 DNA reads as TGTGCCAGTAGTATAGAGAACACCGGGGAGCTGTTTTTT.

The chain links TRBV5-1 to TRBJ2-1; D unresolved. The CDR3 extends over 15 amino acids. Germline loops: CDR1 SGHRS, CDR2 YFSETQ. The V end lost 4 bases, the J end lost 0 bases, and 11 bases lay between the germline ends. This CDR3 reads CASSPTTRSYNEQFF. CDR3 in DNA: TGCGCCAGCAGCCCTACAACTCGCTCCTACAATGAGCAGTTCTTC.

The V call is TRBV19, the J call TRBJ2-3, with unresolved D. This CDR3 comprises 12 residues. Germline V gives CDR1 LNHDA, CDR2 SQIVND (reference sequence). The V and J ends lost 6 bases and 6 bases respectively, with 10 bases between them. The CDR3 loop reads CASSPPADTQYF. DNA of the CDR3: TGTGCCAGTAGCCCACCCGCGGATACGCAGTATTTT.

The chain uses TRBV9 and TRBJ2-2; 10 bases are a match to TRBD2. The CDR3 sequence is 17 residues long. Looked up from germline, CDR1 is SGDLS and CDR2 is YYNGEE. The V gene end was trimmed by 6 bases and the J gene end by 5 bases; junction bases not matched to a gene: 13. The CDR3 loop is CASTLSGGADWTGELFF. Written as DNA, the CDR3 is TGTGCCAGCACCTTAAGCGGGGGGGCCGATTGGACCGGGGAGCTGTTTTTT.

The table lists this clone with a few counts. CDR3 sequence: CASSLGGGGEQFF. For the CDR3, the DNA is TGTGCCAGCAGCTTAGGAGGGGGAGGGGAGCAGTTCTTC. The V and J genes are TRBV7-9 and TRBJ2-1, with D perhaps TRBD2 (7 bases). V was cut by 1 base and J by 10 bases, with 11 bases left in between. Germline V gene lookup returns CDR1 SEHNR and CDR2 FQNEAQ (reference sequence). CDR3 length equals 13 residues.

This chain uses TRBV4-1 with TRBJ2-1, with 7 bases fitting TRBD1. The CDR3 extends over 14 amino acids. With V trimmed by 5 bases and J by 7 bases, 8 bases remained unmatched. CDR1 is MGHRA and CDR2 is YSYEKL in the germline V gene. The CDR3 loop is CASSDLTGKNEQFF. CDR3 bases: TGCGCCAGCAGCGATTTGACAGGGAAGAATGAGCAGTTCTTC.

J is TRBJ1-6 and V is TRBV7-9, with TRBD1 matching over 9 bases. The CDR3 runs to 15 residues. The germline CDR1 and CDR2 sequences are SEHNR and FQNEAQ (reference sequence). After removal of 1 base from V and 6 bases from J, the junction contained 1 base not matched to a gene. In DNA, the CDR3 is TGTGCCAGCAGCTTAGACAGGGGGCCTAATTCACCCCTCCACTTT. As protein: CASSLDRGPNSPLHF. Based on the CDR3 plus reference TRBV7-9 and TRBJ1-6, the full variable domain is DTGVSQNPRHKITKRGQNVTFRCDPISEHNRLYWYRQTLGQGPEFLTYFQNEAQLEKSRLLSDRFSAERPKGSFSTLEIQRTEQGDSAMYLCASSLDRGPNSPLHFGNGTRLTVT.

Turning to this clone: The same CDR3 is also encoded by other DNA sequences in this sample. J is TRBJ2-2 and V is TRBV5-6, with 7 positions matching TRBD1. This CDR3 is 18 amino acids long. The germline gives CDR1 SGHDT, CDR2 YYEEEE. The junction had 19 bases not matched to a gene; V was cut back by 5 bases and J by 6 bases. The CDR3 sequence: CASSPLVDRAGSAGELFF. In DNA, the CDR3 is TGTGCCAGCAGTCCCTTAGTTGACAGGGCCGGATCGGCCGGGGAGCTGTTTTTT.

There are a few counts of this clone. The V gene is TRBV5-1, the J gene TRBJ1-2, with D possibly TRBD1 on 6 matching bases. There are 15 residues in the CDR3. V dropped 3 bases and J dropped 8 bases, with 20 bases sitting between them. CDR1 is SGHRS, CDR2 YFSETQ, per germline. The CDR3 nucleotides read TGCGCCAGCAGCTCTTCTTCCCTACAGGGCGGCGGCTACACCTTC. This translates into CASSSSSLQGGGYTF.

CDR3: CASSQEDRANYGYTF. CDR3 nucleotide sequence: TGCGCCAGCAGCCAAGAGGACAGAGCTAACTATGGCTACACCTTC. The chain joins TRBV4-3 to TRBJ1-2, with D perhaps matching TRBD1 (6 bases). The CDR3 totals 15 residues. Germline assignment: CDR1 LGHNA and CDR2 YSLEER. Trimming cost V 0 bases and J 0 bases, with 8 bases left between them.

V is TRBV7-3 and J is TRBJ1-6; possibly TRBD1 for D (5 bases). Trimming removed 0 bases from V and 10 bases from J, with 13 bases in between. The CDR3 length is 15 residues. CDR1 is SGHTA and CDR2 is FQGTGA in the germline V gene. The CDR3 loop is CASSLTSGVGSPLHF. The CDR3 DNA follows: TGTGCCAGCAGCTTAACATCGGGGGTTGGATCACCCCTCCACTTT.

V and J are TRBV19 and TRBJ2-7, with TRBD2 as a possible D gene (6 bases). Trimming stripped 3 bases from V and 2 bases from J, with 14 bases between. Germline CDR1 and CDR2: LNHDA and SQIVND (reference sequence). The CDR3 loop spans 15 amino acids. The CDR3 DNA reads as TGTGCCAGTAGTATTGGGAGGAGCGGCACCTACGAGCAGTACTTC. Its translation: CASSIGRSGTYEQYF.

The rearrangement joins TRBV11-3 to TRBJ2-3, with D perhaps TRBD1 (5 bases). The germline V gene encodes CDR1 SGHNT and CDR2 YENEEA. With 4 bases removed from V and 4 bases from J, the gap between germline ends came to 12 bases. The CDR3 runs 14 residues. CDR3 sequence: CASSWGPGADTQYF. The CDR3 bases are TGTGCCAGCAGCTGGGGCCCCGGCGCAGATACGCAGTATTTT.

This clone has a handful of counts. The chain carries TRBV5-5 and TRBJ1-1; D is perhaps TRBD1 (6 bases). V lost 4 bases and J lost 6, with 16 bases in between. The CDR3 runs to 14 residues. CDR1 and CDR2 (germline): SGHKS, YYEKEE (reference sequence). As DNA, the CDR3 is TGTGCCAGCAGCCCTAGACTTGGACAGTCTGAAGCTTTCTTT. The encoded protein is CASSPRLGQSEAFF.

The V gene is TRBV7-2, the J gene TRBJ1-3; D gene uncertain. Trimming took 2 bases from V and 1 from J, leaving 6 bases between them. This CDR3 is 14 amino acids long. CDR1 SGHTA and CDR2 FQGNSA come from the germline V gene. The CDR3 loop is CASSLKVSGNTIYF. The DNA for the CDR3 is TGTGCCAGCAGCTTAAAAGTGTCTGGAAACACCATATATTTT. Filled out from reference TRBV7-2 and TRBJ1-3, the complete variable domain reads GAGVSQSPSNKVTEKGKDVELRCDPISGHTALYWYRQSLGQGLEFLIYFQGNSAPDKSGLPSDRFSAERTGGSVSTLTIQRTQQEDSAVYLCASSLKVSGNTIYFGEGSWLTVV.

V usage is TRBV13 and J usage is TRBJ2-7; possibly TRBD2 for D (5 bases). The CDR3 loop spans 13 amino acids. Germline V CDR1 and CDR2: PRHDT, FYEKMQ (reference sequence). Trimming shortened V by 1 base and J by 7 bases, and 11 bases separated the two germline ends. The CDR3 loop reads CASSLVYTGEQYF. CDR3 DNA: TGTGCCAGCAGCTTAGTCTATACGGGGGAGCAGTACTTC. The full variable domain, completed using reference TRBV13 and TRBJ2-7, is AAGVIQSPRHLIKEKRETATLKCYPIPRHDTVYWYQQGPGQDPQFLISFYEKMQSDKGSIPDRFSAQQFSDYHSELNMSSLELGDSALYFCASSLVYTGEQYFGPGTRLTVT.

The chain is built from TRBV18 and TRBJ1-2, with 8 bases fitting TRBD1. This CDR3 spans 13 amino acids. Germline-derived CDR1 and CDR2 are KGHSH and LQKENI. Trimming removed 3 bases from V and 3 bases from J; junction bases left unmatched: 0. The CDR3 sequence: CASSPTGDYGYTF. CDR3 bases: TGTGCCAGCTCACCGACAGGGGACTATGGCTACACCTTC.